The sequence of this TCR beta chain was determined in a study of sequential checkpoint blockade in melanoma. Study at large: Maintenance nivolumab came after either treatment sequence.

TCRdb's table, derived via immunoSEQ multiplex PCR, lists solely in-frame clones and lacks some. The sample yields roughly 30,000 clones, about 83% seen once. This clone showed up just once. Treatment here: randomized to nivolumab then ipilimumab (arm A) or the reverse (arm B). No patient had prior DNA-damaging chemotherapy. From thawed PBMCs, live CD3+CD8+ cells negative for CD19 and CD56 were sorted. CDR3 size: 16 residues. In germline, CDR1 is MNHEY, CDR2 SMNVEV (reference sequence). Trimming at V came to 2 bases and at J to 4 bases, leaving 7 bases not matched to a gene. The J gene is TRBJ2-2, the V gene TRBV27, with 7 bases fitting TRBD2. The sequenced sample was CD8+ T cells sorted from blood (inferred from file names), obtained from a patient given nivolumab and ipilimumab in sequence. This receptor was taken from a human donor with melanoma. Written as DNA, the CDR3 is TGTGCCAGCAGTTTAGGGGGTCAGCGGGGCACCGGGGAGCTGTTTTTT. It translates to CASSLGGQRGTGELFF.